These 20 T cell receptor beta chains were sequenced from one sample in a study of T cell clonality in common variable immunodeficiency. Sequenced by immunoSEQ multiplex PCR; TCRdb stores in-frame clones only, minus some. The repertoire consists of 30,000 to 45,000 clones, none detected only once. Sequencing was done on a sample of peripheral blood mononuclear cells. The receptors shown here come from a person aged 18 to 75 in good health.

This clone was seen ten or more times. The read ends 3 residues shy of where the CDR3 ends; the end is completed using the germline J gene. The chain is built from TRBV5-1 and TRBJ2-3; TRBD1 agrees at 9 bases. With 5 bases clipped from V and 7 bases from J, the junction kept 5 bases outside the gene matches. The CDR3 is 13 amino acids. CDR1 is SGHRS, CDR2 YFSETQ, per germline. The CDR3 here is CASRPGTGNTQYF. Incomplete CDR3 DNA: TGCGCCAGCAGACCCGGGACAGGGAATACG.

This clone was recorded many times. Incomplete CDR3 DNA: TGCAGTGCTAGTACAACGGGGGGCCTCACAGATACG. Protein: CSASTTGGLTDT. The full CDR3 sequence reads CSASTTGGLTDTQYF. This sequence joins TRBV20-1 and TRBJ2-3; TRBD2 is a possible D gene (7 bases). Read coverage stops 3 residues before the CDR3 terminus; the germline J gene supplies the remainder. Per germline, CDR1 DFQATT and CDR2 SNEGSKA (reference sequence). The CDR3 is 15 residues long. V was cut by 3 bases and J by 2 bases, with 15 bases left in between.

This clone has a handful of counts. CDR3 amino acids: CASSEALGGKLFF. The DNA read from the CDR3 is TGTGCCAGCAGTGAAGCGCTCGGGGGGAAG. The chain links TRBV2 to TRBJ2-2; 7 nucleotides agree with TRBD2. The CDR3 end lies 3 residues beyond the end of the read and is filled in from the germline J gene. The CDR3 length is 13 residues. Germline V gene lookup returns CDR1 SNHLY and CDR2 FYNNEI.

On this clone itself: The sequenced fragment ends 3 residues before the CDR3 boundary, so the rest is inferred from the germline J gene. The chain links TRBV5-1 to TRBJ2-1; 10 bases align to TRBD2. This CDR3 contains 17 residues. With V trimmed by 0 bases and J by 5 bases, 8 bases remained unmatched. The germline V gene has CDR1 SGHRS and CDR2 YFSETQ. Here the CDR3 reads CASSLVLVTSGHNEQFF. The CDR3 DNA, read in part, is TGCGCCAGCAGCTTGGTCCTGGTGACTAGCGGGCACAATGAG.

This clone appeared many times. The CDR3 end is not reached by the read, which stops 3 residues before it; the germline J gene fills it in. The chain uses TRBV18 and TRBJ2-1; 8 nucleotides agree with TRBD2. The CDR3 runs 15 residues. CDR1 and CDR2 (germline): KGHSH, LQKENI. V was clipped by 4 bases and J by 4 bases; unmatched bases: 6. CDR3 DNA, as far as it was read: TGTGCCAGCTCACTGCAGCGGGAGTGGTACAATGAG. Its protein product is CASSLQREWYNE. The full CDR3 sequence reads CASSLQREWYNEQFF.

This clone has ten or more counts. The read halts 3 residues ahead of the CDR3 end, with the missing end drawn from the germline J gene. The chain is built from TRBV19 and TRBJ2-7; 8 positions match TRBD1. Germline V gene data show CDR1 as LNHDA and CDR2 as SQIVND (reference sequence). V lost 5 bases to trimming and J lost 3 bases; unmatched junction nucleotides: 9. This CDR3 region has 15 residues. The CDR3 region is CASSLDRGVSYEQYF. The CDR3 DNA, read in part, is TGTGCCAGTAGTCTTGACAGGGGAGTAAGCTACGAG.

Notes on this clone: The read terminates 3 residues before the CDR3 end, so the remaining end is supplied by the germline J gene. The rearrangement uses TRBV18 and TRBJ1-1; weak D call: TRBD1 (5 bases). Trimming stripped 3 bases from V and 2 bases from J, with 16 bases between. CDR1 KGHSH and CDR2 LQKENI come from the germline V gene. The CDR3 spans 16 residues. CDR3 loop: CASSPQGTPSNTEAFF. The CDR3 DNA, read in part, is TGTGCCAGCTCACCCCAGGGAACTCCATCTAACACTGAA.

This clone showed up just a few times. The CDR3 is cut off 3 residues early in the read; its end comes from the germline J gene. The chain joins TRBV11-2 to TRBJ1-2, with D uncertain. The V gene's germline CDR1 is SGHAT and CDR2 FQNNGV. V lost 0 bases and J lost 5, with 10 bases in between. This CDR3 is built from 14 residues. The covered CDR3 bases are TGTGCCAGCAGCTTAGACTCACTCGGTTATGGC. It translates to CASSLDSLGYG. The full CDR3 protein is CASSLDSLGYGYTF.

With regard to this clone: Sequencing ends 3 residues short of the CDR3 end; the germline J gene provides the rest. The V call is TRBV7-6, the J call TRBJ2-1; possibly TRBD2 for D (5 bases). The CDR3 length is 14 residues. V was clipped by 1 base and J by 3 bases, with 7 bases between them. Germline V lookup: CDR1 SGHVS, CDR2 FNYEAQ. CDR3 sequence reads: CASSLGGLYNEQFF. The DNA read from the CDR3 is TGTGCCAGCAGCTTAGGAGGGCTCTACAATGAG.

This clone was picked up many times. The DNA ends 3 residues before the CDR3 does, and the rest of the CDR3 is filled in from the germline J gene. The rearrangement uses TRBV20-1 and TRBJ2-7; 13 bases are shared with TRBD2. CDR3 size: 17 residues. The germline V gene encodes CDR1 DFQATT and CDR2 SNEGSKA (reference sequence). Trimming at V came to 2 bases and at J to 4 bases, leaving 11 bases not matched to a gene. CDR3 DNA, as far as it was read: TGCAGTGCTAGATGGACTAGCGGGAGAAAAGCTGGTTACGAG. It codes for CSARWTSGRKAGYE. The full CDR3 protein is CSARWTSGRKAGYEQYF.

This clone was seen at least ten times. The read stops 3 residues short of the end of the CDR3; the missing end is completed from the germline J gene. The chain employs TRBV11-3 and TRBJ1-1, with TRBD1 matching over 7 bases. The CDR3 is 13 amino acids. CDR1 and CDR2 (germline): SGHNT, YENEEA. This chain's CDR3 is CASSFRGTEQAFF. The part of the CDR3 DNA that was read is TGTGCCAGCAGCTTCAGGGGGACAGAACAA. Full variable domain (remainder filled in from reference TRBV11-3 and TRBJ1-1): EAGVVQSPRYKIIEKKQPVAFWCNPISGHNTLYWYLQNLGQGPELLIRYENEEAVDDSQLPKDRFSAERLKGVDSTLKIQPAELGDSAVYLCASSFRGTEQAFFGQGTRLTVV.

In its sample, this clone was seen many times. The read comes to an end 3 residues before the CDR3 does, leaving the germline J gene to fill in the end. This chain uses TRBV5-1 with TRBJ2-7; a possible D gene is TRBD1 (5 bases). This CDR3 is built from 18 residues. The germline gives CDR1 SGHRS, CDR2 YFSETQ. Trimming took 0 bases from V and 3 from J, leaving 22 bases between them. The CDR3 reads CASSLGPRVDSVGYEQYF. Partial CDR3 DNA: TGCGCCAGCAGCTTGGGTCCCAGGGTAGATTCGGTCGGCTACGAG.

At least ten counts were recorded for this clone. The read comes to an end 3 residues before the CDR3 does, leaving the germline J gene to fill in the end. The chain is built from TRBV6-1 and TRBJ1-5, with D tentatively TRBD1 (6 bases). Trimming removed 1 base from V and 0 bases from J, with 7 bases in between. The CDR3 spans 15 residues. Germline V gene data show CDR1 as MNHNS and CDR2 as SASEGT. The CDR3 bases that were read are TGTGCCAGCAGTGAAGGGACAGATAGCAATCAGCCC. It translates to CASSEGTDSNQP. The whole CDR3 reads CASSEGTDSNQPQHF.

This clone was seen at least ten times. The read comes to an end 3 residues before the CDR3 does, leaving the germline J gene to fill in the end. This chain connects TRBV29-1 to TRBJ2-1; unclear D gene. The germline V gene encodes CDR1 SQVTM and CDR2 ANQGSEA. Deletions cut 4 bases from V and 0 bases from J, with 7 bases between. The CDR3 covers 13 residues. The CDR3 bases that were read are TGCAGCGTTGCCTATAGCTCCTACAATGAG. It specifies CSVAYSSYNE. The whole CDR3 sequence is CSVAYSSYNEQFF.

To note about this clone: The CDR3 goes on 3 residues after the read ends, and that part is filled in from the germline J gene. The V and J genes are TRBV7-9 and TRBJ1-2; D is possibly TRBD1 (6 bases). This CDR3 spans 15 amino acids. Per germline, CDR1 SEHNR and CDR2 FQNEAQ (reference sequence). CDR3 DNA (partial): TGTGCCAGCAGCTTAGAGGGACAACACGTTGATACC. Protein product: CASSLEGQHVDT. The whole CDR3 reads CASSLEGQHVDTYTF.

This clone was seen many times. The read ends 3 residues early relative to the CDR3; the germline J gene fills the gap. The rearrangement uses TRBV19 and TRBJ1-1; TRBD1 is a possible D gene (5 bases). Germline V gene sequence: CDR1 LNHDA, CDR2 SQIVND (reference sequence). The CDR3 totals 14 residues. V was cut by 10 bases and J by 5 bases, with 20 bases left in between. The sequenced CDR3 bases are TGTGCCACTAGAGCTGGGACTACGGGGACTGAA. This translates into CATRAGTTGTE. The entire CDR3 is CATRAGTTGTEAFF.

This clone was recorded at least ten times. Read sequence stops 3 residues before the CDR3 end, and the germline J gene provides the missing end. V gene TRBV10-2 combines with J gene TRBJ2-1, with 7 bases matching TRBD2. Germline-derived CDR1 and CDR2 are WSHSY and SAAADI. The CDR3 runs to 15 residues. Trimming took 6 bases from V and 4 from J; bases not matched to a gene: 9. The CDR3 region is CASSITSVEYNEQFF. CDR3 DNA, as far as it was read: TGCGCCAGCAGCATCACTAGCGTTGAATACAATGAG.

This clone was detected many times. Read coverage stops 3 residues before the CDR3 terminus; the germline J gene supplies the remainder. The genes are TRBV20-1 and TRBJ2-7, with a tentative D call TRBD2 (6 bases). Per germline, CDR1 DFQATT and CDR2 SNEGSKA (reference sequence). The CDR3 length is 16 residues. The germline V and J ends were trimmed by 0 bases and 2 bases, with 17 bases remaining between them. The CDR3 DNA, read in part, is TGCAGTGCTAGAGATCCTGCTAGCGAGAATCCCTACGAG. Protein: CSARDPASENPYE. The CDR3 in its entirety is CSARDPASENPYEQYF.

Ten or more counts support this clone. The read falls 3 residues short of the CDR3 end, and the missing part is taken from the germline J gene. The rearrangement joins TRBV28 to TRBJ2-7; 9 bases line up with TRBD2. Germline V CDR1 and CDR2: MDHEN, SYDVKM. The ends lost 6 bases at V and 4 bases at J; junction bases unmatched: 10. This CDR3 region has 15 residues. The CDR3 spells CASRGREGLSYEQYF. CDR3 bases read: TGTGCCAGCAGAGGGCGGGAGGGACTATCTTACGAG.

This clone was picked up many times. Read coverage stops 3 residues before the CDR3 terminus; the germline J gene supplies the remainder. The rearrangement links TRBV12-3 or TRBV12-4 to TRBJ2-1; 15 bases are shared with TRBD2. This CDR3 has 18 residues. With V trimmed by 5 bases and J by 0 bases, 5 bases remained unmatched. The CDR3 DNA, read in part, is TGTGCCAGCAGTGCCGGACTAGCGGGAGGGCTCTCCTACAATGAG. This translates into CASSAGLAGGLSYNE. The complete CDR3 reads CASSAGLAGGLSYNEQFF.